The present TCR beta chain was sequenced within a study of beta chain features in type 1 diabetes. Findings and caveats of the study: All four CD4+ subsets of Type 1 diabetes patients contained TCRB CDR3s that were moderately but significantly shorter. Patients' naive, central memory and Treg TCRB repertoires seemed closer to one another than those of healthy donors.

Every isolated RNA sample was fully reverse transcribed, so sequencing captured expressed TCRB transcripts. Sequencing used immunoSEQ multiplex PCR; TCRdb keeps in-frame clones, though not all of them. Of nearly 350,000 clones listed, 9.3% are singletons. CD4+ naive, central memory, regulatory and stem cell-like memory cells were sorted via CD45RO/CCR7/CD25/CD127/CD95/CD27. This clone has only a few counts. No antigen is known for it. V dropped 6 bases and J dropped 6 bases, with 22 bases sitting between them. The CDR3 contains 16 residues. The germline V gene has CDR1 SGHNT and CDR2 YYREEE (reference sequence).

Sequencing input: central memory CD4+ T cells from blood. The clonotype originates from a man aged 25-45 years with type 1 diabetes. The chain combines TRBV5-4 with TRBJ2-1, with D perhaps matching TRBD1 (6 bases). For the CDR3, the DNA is TGTGCCAGCAAGCGTAGTGGGGGCCAGGCGGGCAATGAGCAGTTCTTC. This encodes CASKRSGGQAGNEQFF.